The rows below give T cell receptor beta chains drawn from one sample of a study of blood T cells in healthy people across ages. Each CDR3 protein is one row after TCRdb ran MiXCR on the 5' RACE reads. Among more than 900,000 distinct CDR3 sequences listed, almost 25% were seen once. These same data were also listed under a study on T cells of mothers and their children.

Sample: blood. The receptors shown here come from a girl aged 2-15 years in good health. Both conserved end residues are part of each CDR3. The D gene is left open where the match is weak. Some rows mark clone size as missing; the rest say once, few, many or name a class of expanded clone.

j_call v_call d_call cdr3_length clone_size cdr3_nt cdr3_aa
TRBJ1-4 TRBV5-1 . 14 once TGCGCCAGCAGCGGAGGGGGTCCTAATGAAAAACTGTTTTTT CASSGGGPNEKLFF
TRBJ1-5 TRBV24-1 . 13 . TGTGCCACCAGTGTCAGCAGGAACCAGCCCCAGCATTTT CATSVSRNQPQHF
TRBJ2-5 TRBV7-2 . 15 few TGTGCCAGCAGCCTATTACGGGCGTTACAAGAGACCCAGTACTTC CASSLLRALQETQYF
TRBJ2-1 TRBV5-1 . 13 . TGCGCCAGCAGCCTTGGACCTGCCAATGAGCAGTTCTTC CASSLGPANEQFF
TRBJ1-2 TRBV29-1 . 13 . TGCAGCGTTGGACCCGGACGGTTCTATGGCTACACCTTC CSVGPGRFYGYTF
TRBJ2-7 TRBV7-2 TRBD2 19 . TGTGCCAGCAGCTTCACCGGGACTAACGGGGGAGCTCGCTCCTACGAGCAGTACTTC CASSFTGTNGGARSYEQYF
TRBJ2-3 TRBV20-1 TRBD2 13 . TGCAGTGATAAGGTAGCGGGGGAGGATACGCAGTATTTT CSDKVAGEDTQYF
TRBJ2-4 TRBV12-5 . 16 . TGTGCTAGTGGTTTGGTATTGGGGAAAGGGGTAAACATTCAGTACTTC CASGLVLGKGVNIQYF
TRBJ1-2 TRBV5-4 . 13 . TGTGCCAGCAGCTTTAGGGGAGGAGAAGGCTACACCTTC CASSFRGGEGYTF
TRBJ2-1 TRBV21-1 . 13 few TGTGCCAGCAGCAAAGTGGAAGAGGTCAAGCAGTTCTTC CASSKVEEVKQFF
TRBJ2-1 TRBV14 . 17 . TGTGCCAGCAGCCAAGTTGGACCTCGGACAGCGAACAATGAGCAGTTCTTC CASSQVGPRTANNEQFF
TRBJ2-5 TRBV11-2 TRBD2 15 few TGTGCCAGCAGCTTGACTAGCGGGGGAACGGAGACCCAGTACTTC CASSLTSGGTETQYF
TRBJ1-2 TRBV4-2 . 16 few TGTGCCAGCAGCCAGCTAAGCGGACTTCTCTCGGATGGCTACACCTTC CASSQLSGLLSDGYTF
TRBJ2-3 TRBV7-3 TRBD2 13 few TGTGCCAGCTCTAGCGGAGGGGCAGATACGCAGTATTTT CASSSGGADTQYF
TRBJ2-7 TRBV20-1 . 14 . TGCAGTGCTAGAGCGACAGGCCTCTCCTACGAGCAGTACTTC CSARATGLSYEQYF
TRBJ2-7 TRBV7-6 TRBD2 16 many TGTGCCAGCAGCTTATCCGGGGGGGAACTCCCCTACGAGCAGTACTTC CASSLSGGELPYEQYF
TRBJ2-3 TRBV20-1 TRBD2 14 few TGCAGTGCGCTGACTAGCGGGGGAAGGAATACGCAGTATTTT CSALTSGGRNTQYF
TRBJ2-3 TRBV19 . 17 . TGTGCCAGTAGTATGAACAGGGTTTTCGAGGGAACAGATACGCAGTATTTT CASSMNRVFEGTDTQYF
TRBJ2-5 TRBV20-1 TRBD2 17 few TGCAGTGCTAGAGACCCGGTGGGACTAGCGATGCAAGAGACCCAGTACTTC CSARDPVGLAMQETQYF
TRBJ2-7 TRBV29-1 . 12 . TGCAGCGTTGGGGAGATAACCTACGAGCAGTACTTC CSVGEITYEQYF
TRBJ1-4 TRBV6-1 . 15 . TGTGCCAGCAGTGGGCCAATCAACAGGGATGAAAAACTGTTTTTT CASSGPINRDEKLFF
TRBJ1-6 TRBV11-2 . 14 once TGTGCCAGCAGCTTATTGGCAGTAAATTCACCCCTCCACTTT CASSLLAVNSPLHF
TRBJ1-1 TRBV19 . 11 . TGTGCCAGCGCGTGGGGTGATGAAGCTTTCTTT CASAWGDEAFF
TRBJ2-1 TRBV12-3/TRBV12-4 . 15 . TGTGCCAGCATTACGTGGGGAGGGGGCTACAATGAGCAGTTCTTC CASITWGGGYNEQFF
TRBJ2-5 TRBV20-1 TRBD1 16 few TGCAGTGCTAGAAAGGGACAGGGGTTTCATTTAGAGACCCAGTACTTC CSARKGQGFHLETQYF
TRBJ1-5 TRBV20-1 . 13 . TGCAGTGCTATTGGGATTAGCAATCAGCCCCAGCATTTT CSAIGISNQPQHF
TRBJ1-1 TRBV2 . 12 . TGTGCCAGCAGTCACGGACAAGCTGAAGCTTTCTTT CASSHGQAEAFF
TRBJ1-1 TRBV7-9 . 14 . TGTGCCAGCAGAATTGATTCGGCGGGCACTGAAGCTTTCTTT CASRIDSAGTEAFF
TRBJ2-7 TRBV6-5 . 12 few TGTGCCAGCAGTTACACCCGGGACTGGCAGTACTTC CASSYTRDWQYF
TRBJ2-2 TRBV6-5 . 15 once TGTGCCAGCAGGAGTCCAGGTCGCGGCACCGGGGAGCTGTTTTTT CASRSPGRGTGELFF
TRBJ2-3 TRBV9 . 11 many TGTGCCAGCAGCGTAGACGATACGCAGTATTTT CASSVDDTQYF
TRBJ2-7 TRBV28 . 12 . TGTGCCACTACGACAGACCCCTACGAGCAGTACTTC CATTTDPYEQYF
TRBJ1-4 TRBV12-3/TRBV12-4 . 11 few TGTGCCAGCACCACATATGAAAAACTGTTTTTT CASTTYEKLFF
TRBJ1-1 TRBV5-5 TRBD1 15 . TGTGCCAGCAGCCCGGACAGGGGGCGAATCACTGAAGCTTTCTTT CASSPDRGRITEAFF
TRBJ2-5 TRBV11-3 . 12 . TGTGCCAGCAGCTTTTTTCCGGAGACCCAGTACTTC CASSFFPETQYF
TRBJ2-3 TRBV20-1 . 13 few TGCAGTGTACAGGGAATCCTTCTGGATACGCAGTATTTT CSVQGILLDTQYF
TRBJ2-7 TRBV29-1 . 12 . TGCAGCGGCTCCACAGGATCCTACGAGCAGTACTTC CSGSTGSYEQYF
TRBJ2-4 TRBV20-1 TRBD2 14 . TGCAGTGCTCGTGGTGGACTAGCTGATAGTATTCAGTACTTC CSARGGLADSIQYF
TRBJ2-3 TRBV29-1 TRBD1 16 few TGCAGCGTTGAAGGCCTCCAGGGGGCTGGAGAAGATACGCAGTATTTT CSVEGLQGAGEDTQYF
TRBJ2-1 TRBV5-6 . 15 few TGTGCCAGCAGCTTGGGACTACAATCCTACAATGAGCAGTTCTTC CASSLGLQSYNEQFF
TRBJ1-1 TRBV29-1 . 11 . TGCAGCGTTCCAGGGCACCCTGAAGCTTTCTTT CSVPGHPEAFF
TRBJ2-7 TRBV10-3 . 17 . TGTGCCATCAGTGACCCGTTAAATTGGGGGGCAGCCTACGAGCAGTACTTC CAISDPLNWGAAYEQYF
TRBJ2-7 TRBV7-9 . 13 . TGTGCCAGCAGCTTAAGGAGTGAGGGCGAGCAGTACTTC CASSLRSEGEQYF
TRBJ2-5 TRBV20-1 . 11 few TGCAGTGCCCCGGAGGGGCGGACCCAGTACTTC CSAPEGRTQYF
TRBJ1-1 TRBV12-5 . 12 few TGTGCTAGGTTCGGGCCCGGGACTGAAGCTTTCTTT CARFGPGTEAFF
TRBJ1-1 TRBV3-1 . 13 . TGTGCCAGCAGCCAAATCCCGAACACTGAAGCTTTCTTT CASSQIPNTEAFF
TRBJ1-2 TRBV20-1 . 12 . TGCAGTGCCGCCGGGAGAGACTATGGCTACACCTTC CSAAGRDYGYTF
TRBJ2-1 TRBV12-3/TRBV12-4 TRBD1 15 . TGTGCCAGCAGTTTAGGGGACAGGGGGCTGAATGAGCAGTTCTTC CASSLGDRGLNEQFF
TRBJ1-2 TRBV3-1 . 16 few TGTGCCAGCAACTATTTCTCCGACAACGCTAACTATGGCTACACCTTC CASNYFSDNANYGYTF
TRBJ2-5 TRBV7-9 . 18 . TGTGCCAGCAGCTTGGGGGACAGGGGTAGCGGGAGAGGAGAGACCCAGTACTTC CASSLGDRGSGRGETQYF
TRBJ2-2 TRBV5-1 . 19 . TGCGCCAGCAGCTCCGCCGGGACTGTTACCGCTATAGGCACCGGGGAGCTGTTTTTT CASSSAGTVTAIGTGELFF
TRBJ2-4 TRBV27 TRBD2 15 few TGTGCCAGCAAGGGAGGACTAGCGGGACGTAACATTCAGTACTTC CASKGGLAGRNIQYF
TRBJ2-7 TRBV29-1 . 14 few TGCAGCGTACTCCGGGACCGCTCTGACCACGAGCAGTACTTC CSVLRDRSDHEQYF
TRBJ1-6 TRBV19 . 14 . TGTGCCAGTAGTATAGTAGAGAGGGTATCACCCCTCCACTTT CASSIVERVSPLHF
TRBJ2-3 TRBV6-6 . 16 . TGTGCCAGCAGTTTCGGACGGGGGAGTGAGGAAGATACGCAGTATTTT CASSFGRGSEEDTQYF